This TCR beta chain was sequenced for a study of CD8 T cells in Susac syndrome. Study as a whole: Each patient with Susac syndrome, at the time of blood draw, was therapy-naive, on corticosteroids, or on intravenous immunoglobulin alone.

Random hexamers primed reverse transcription of roughly 0.5 to 1 ug RNA. TCR beta CDR3 was amplified by immunoSEQ covering 54 Vbeta and 13 Jbeta. TCRdb reanalysed the immunoSEQ multiplex PCR reads using MiXCR and keeps one entry per CDR3 protein. This sample carries some 150,000 distinct CDR3 sequences, 95% of them seen once, and the ten largest clones take roughly 0.15%. The source material was CD4+ T cells from PBMCs. The receptor was derived from a human donor with Susac syndrome.

Written as DNA, the CDR3 is TGCAGTGCACAGTCCGTCAGGAGCTCCTACAATGAGCAGTTCTTC. This translates into CSAQSVRSSYNEQFF. The V call is TRBV20-1, the J call TRBJ2-1, with D uncertain. Germline CDR1 and CDR2: DFQATT and SNEGSKA (reference sequence). Trimming cost V 6 bases and J 0 bases, with 15 bases left between them. The CDR3 totals 15 residues.